A single sample gave rise to the 8 T cell receptor beta chains below, sequenced in a study of tissue T cells after allogeneic stem cell transplantation. Measured with immunoSEQ multiplex PCR; TCRdb has only the in-frame clones, and not every one. The table includes 26,000 or so clones, more than 80% detected once. This specimen consisted of blood, obtained before transplantation. The receptors shown here come from an older male donor who later had graft-versus-host disease after an allogeneic stem cell transplant.

The chain couples TRBV3-1 (or the pseudogene TRBV3-2) to TRBJ2-7; D unclear. The V gene's germline CDR1 is LGHDT and CDR2 YNNKEL (reference sequence). Trimming removed 1 base at V and 3 bases at J, with 4 bases between. The CDR3 has 12 amino acids. CDR3 in DNA: TGTGCCAGCAGCCAAGGTATCTACGAGCAGTACTTC. Translated, it gives CASSQGIYEQYF.

V usage is TRBV29-1 and J usage is TRBJ2-2; the D is unclear. Deletions cut 4 bases from V and 0 bases from J, with 9 bases between. Germline V gene data show CDR1 as SQVTM and CDR2 as ANQGSEA. This CDR3 is 14 amino acids long. The CDR3 bases are TGCAGCGTTGGTCGGGCCGCGAACACCGGGGAGCTGTTTTTT. As protein: CSVGRAANTGELFF.

As DNA, the CDR3 is TGCGCCAGCAGAGCCCTGGATAATTCACCCCTCCACTTT. Protein product: CASRALDNSPLHF. The chain joins TRBV5-1 to TRBJ1-6; no clear D. The V end lost 5 bases, the J end lost 5 bases, and 8 bases lay between the germline ends. Germline CDR1 is SGHRS and CDR2 is YFSETQ. The CDR3 is 13 residues long.

This chain joins TRBV24-1 and TRBJ2-2; possible D gene TRBD1, 6 bases. CDR1 is KGHDR, CDR2 SFDVKD, per germline. V lost 7 bases and J lost 6, with 23 bases in between. This CDR3 region has 17 residues. The CDR3 DNA sequence: TGTGCCACCAGCACCCGGGACAAGACATCCCGCGCCGGGGAGCTGTTTTTT. Translating it yields CATSTRDKTSRAGELFF.

The V and J genes are TRBV18 and TRBJ2-3, with D possibly being TRBD2 (7 bases). Trimming removed 5 bases from V and 2 bases from J, with 17 bases in between. The CDR3 consists of 16 residues. Germline V CDR1 and CDR2: KGHSH, LQKENI. Here the CDR3 reads CASSIQVRGATDTQYF. CDR3 in DNA: TGTGCCAGCTCAATACAGGTCCGGGGGGCCACAGATACGCAGTATTTT.

The J gene is TRBJ1-5, the V gene TRBV28; 8 nucleotides match TRBD1. The CDR3 has 14 amino acids. CDR1 is MDHEN and CDR2 is SYDVKM in the germline V gene. The junction had 9 bases not matched to a gene; V was cut back by 8 bases and J by 6 bases. This CDR3 is CASWSRGLGQPQHF. CDR3 DNA sequence: TGTGCCAGCTGGTCCAGGGGGCTGGGTCAGCCCCAGCATTTT. Combining the CDR3 with reference TRBV28 and TRBJ1-5 gives the whole variable domain DVKVTQSSRYLVKRTGEKVFLECVQDMDHENMFWYRQDPGLGLRLIYFSYDVKMKEKGDIPEGYSVSREKKERFSLILESASTNQTSMYLCASWSRGLGQPQHFGDGTRLSIL.

The chain couples TRBV4-3 to TRBJ2-3; D unresolved. Germline V CDR1 and CDR2: LGHNA, YSLEER. CDR3 length equals 14 residues. V was cut by 3 bases and J by 4 bases, with 11 bases left in between. The CDR3 coding sequence is TGCGCCAGCAGCCAGAACCATGGAGCAGATACGCAGTATTTT. Its protein is CASSQNHGADTQYF.

The chain recombines TRBV7-9 with TRBJ1-5; no clear D. V was shortened by 7 bases and J by 0 bases, with 13 bases between the two germline ends. Germline V lookup: CDR1 SEHNR, CDR2 FQNEAQ (reference sequence). The CDR3 runs to 15 residues. CDR3 loop: CASTPIQSSNQPQHF. In DNA, the CDR3 is TGTGCCAGCACCCCGATCCAGTCTAGCAATCAGCCCCAGCATTTT.